The 30 T cell receptor beta chains given below trace back to one sample, sequenced in a study of blood T cell repertoires in COVID-19 (dated by TCRdb to the early 2020s). Libraries were built with the immunoSEQ multiplex PCR assay. TCRdb stores this immuneACCESS table with in-frame sequences only. Part of the clones is absent; in the studies checked, under half of the shortfall reflects unresolved V genes, and no reason is known for the rest. Within this sample are some 69,000 clones, with roughly 88% of them counted one time only. The top ten hold under 0.6% of the sample. The sample taken for sequencing was peripheral blood. Receptors were obtained from a middle-aged man with COVID-19, enrolled during active disease.

The chain joins TRBV3-1 (or the pseudogene TRBV3-2) to TRBJ2-1, with TRBD2 matching over 10 bases. V lost 2 bases, J lost 14 bases, and 9 bases stayed unmatched. This CDR3 has 14 residues. Germline CDR1 and CDR2: LGHDT and YNNKEL (reference sequence). This chain's CDR3 is CASSQRGLAGVEFF. CDR3 nucleotides: TGTGCCAGCAGCCAAAGGGGGCTAGCGGGAGTGGAGTTCTTC.

The V call is TRBV9, the J call TRBJ2-7, with 7 bases matching TRBD2. Germline-derived CDR1 and CDR2 are SGDLS and YYNGEE. This CDR3 contains 14 residues. Unmatched junction bases numbered 4, after V lost 1 base and J lost 3 bases. For the CDR3, the DNA is TGTGCCAGCAGCGTATCTTCGGGGGGCTACGAGCAGTACTTC. Amino acids: CASSVSSGGYEQYF.

This clone came up a few times. The chain has TRBV27 and TRBJ2-7; the D is unclear. V was clipped by 7 bases and J by 4 bases, with 17 bases between them. CDR1 is MNHEY, CDR2 SMNVEV, per germline (reference sequence). This CDR3 contains 14 residues. The CDR3 DNA is TGTGCCAGCAAGCCGGCCGCCCAGGTTTACGAGCAGTACTTC. Its translation is CASKPAAQVYEQYF.

This chain joins TRBV6-2 or TRBV6-3 and TRBJ1-1; D may be TRBD1 (6 bases). V was cut by 0 bases and J by 6 bases, with 14 bases left in between. This CDR3 contains 15 residues. The V gene's germline CDR1 is MNHEY and CDR2 SVGEGT. As DNA, the CDR3 is TGTGCCAGCAGTTACTCGACAGGTGGTCTCTCTGAAGCTTTCTTT. Translated, it gives CASSYSTGGLSEAFF.

The chain joins TRBV7-2 to TRBJ1-4; D is uncertain. This CDR3 comprises 15 residues. Germline values: CDR1 SGHTA, CDR2 FQGNSA. V was clipped by 5 bases and J by 4 bases, with 14 bases between them. This chain's CDR3 is CASSTRGQNNEKLFF. The CDR3 region has the DNA TGTGCCAGCAGCACGAGAGGGCAGAATAATGAAAAACTGTTTTTT.

This chain links TRBV5-4 with TRBJ1-6, with TRBD1 matching over 9 bases. CDR3 length equals 16 residues. J lost 7 bases, V lost 4 bases, and 9 bases had no gene match. Germline CDR1 reads SGHNT; CDR2 reads YYREEE (reference sequence). The chain's CDR3 is CASSRGQGRSNSPLHF. The CDR3 nucleotides read TGTGCCAGCAGCCGGGGACAGGGAAGGTCCAATTCACCCCTCCACTTT.

This chain uses TRBV6-5 with TRBJ2-1; 10 bases line up with TRBD2. The V and J ends lost 6 bases and 8 bases, in that order; junction bases with no gene match: 10. This CDR3 contains 15 residues. Per the germline V gene, CDR1 is MNHEY and CDR2 is SVGAGI. The CDR3 region has the DNA TGTGCCAGCAGCTACAAGCGGGAGGGCCGATATGAGCAGTTCTTC. Translating it yields CASSYKREGRYEQFF.

The J gene is TRBJ2-2, the V gene TRBV5-4; weak D call: TRBD1 (6 bases). V was shortened by 1 base and J by 5 bases, with 9 bases between the two germline ends. The length of the CDR3 is 14 residues. Germline V lookup: CDR1 SGHNT, CDR2 YYREEE (reference sequence). The CDR3 loop reads CASSLWGLTGELFF. The CDR3 nucleotides read TGTGCCAGCAGCTTGTGGGGGCTGACCGGGGAGCTGTTTTTT.

The V call is TRBV19, the J call TRBJ1-1, with 8 bases that match TRBD1. Per germline, CDR1 LNHDA and CDR2 SQIVND (reference sequence). Trimming cost V 4 bases and J 2 bases; bases outside gene matches: 6. The length of the CDR3 is 15 residues. This CDR3 is CASSTRTGINTEAFF. Written as DNA, the CDR3 is TGTGCCAGTAGTACGAGGACAGGGATAAACACTGAAGCTTTCTTT.

The chain carries TRBV7-8 and TRBJ2-2; 8 bases agree with TRBD1. The CDR3 sequence is 13 residues long. With 10 bases clipped from V and 4 bases from J, the junction kept 5 bases outside the gene matches. CDR1 is SGHVS and CDR2 is FQNEAQ in the germline V gene. CDR3 amino acids: CAIGQGTTGELFF. In DNA, the CDR3 is TGTGCCATCGGACAGGGTACCACCGGGGAGCTGTTTTTT.

The CDR3 region is CASSLGQGDEKLFF. The CDR3 DNA is TGCGCCAGCAGCTTGGGACAGGGGGATGAAAAACTGTTTTTT. The chain recombines TRBV5-1 with TRBJ1-4; 9 bases are shared with TRBD1. The length of the CDR3 is 14 residues. Germline-derived CDR1 and CDR2 are SGHRS and YFSETQ. V shed 0 bases and J 6 bases; nucleotides not matched to a gene: 0.

The chain couples TRBV7-3 to TRBJ2-3; 7 bases agree with TRBD1. CDR3 size: 15 residues. Germline assignment: CDR1 SGHTA and CDR2 FQGTGA. Germline trimming cut 2 bases from V and 5 bases from J; bases unmatched to any gene: 7. CDR3 amino acids: CASSLGQGVRDTQYF. For the CDR3, the DNA is TGTGCCAGCAGCTTAGGGCAGGGGGTGAGAGATACGCAGTATTTT.

V usage is TRBV6-1 and J usage is TRBJ2-5; D perhaps matches TRBD2 (5 bases). In germline, CDR1 is MNHNS, CDR2 SASEGT. This CDR3 contains 15 residues. Trimming cost V 5 bases and J 9 bases, with 22 bases left between them. The CDR3 sequence is CASSLPGSAELAQYF. CDR3 DNA sequence: TGTGCCAGCAGTCTTCCGGGTAGCGCCGAGTTGGCCCAGTACTTC.

The rearrangement joins TRBV19 to TRBJ2-7, with 8 bases lining up with TRBD1. Germline V gene data show CDR1 as LNHDA and CDR2 as SQIVND (reference sequence). This CDR3 has 14 residues. With V trimmed by 9 bases and J by 0 bases, 7 bases remained unmatched. The CDR3 loop is CASQRTGSSYEQYF. The CDR3 region has the DNA TGTGCCAGCCAACGGACAGGGAGCTCCTACGAGCAGTACTTC.

The chain has TRBV30 and TRBJ1-5; D gene uncertain. There are 14 residues in the CDR3. Trimming pared 1 base from V and 10 bases from J, leaving 17 bases between. The germline V gene encodes CDR1 GTSNPN and CDR2 SVGIG (reference sequence). This CDR3 is CAWSGARGGTPQHF. The CDR3 DNA reads TGTGCCTGGAGTGGGGCCCGCGGAGGTACCCCCCAGCATTTT.

V is TRBV6-1 and J is TRBJ1-2, with 7 bases matching TRBD1. The CDR3 totals 14 residues. After removal of 0 bases from V and 7 bases from J, the junction contained 5 bases not matched to a gene. Germline V gene lookup returns CDR1 MNHNS and CDR2 SASEGT. The CDR3 here is CASSEAQGGSGYTF. The CDR3 DNA sequence: TGTGCCAGCAGTGAAGCGCAAGGGGGCTCTGGCTACACCTTC.

The V call is TRBV29-1, the J call TRBJ1-5; 8 bases are a match to TRBD1. CDR1 is SQVTM and CDR2 is ANQGSEA in the germline V gene. The CDR3 runs 12 residues. Unmatched junction bases numbered 3, after V lost 6 bases and J lost 5 bases. The CDR3 is CSVADRDQPQHF. The CDR3 nucleotides read TGCAGCGTCGCGGACAGGGATCAGCCCCAGCATTTT.

The rearrangement links TRBV3-1 (or the pseudogene TRBV3-2) to TRBJ2-5, with TRBD2 matching 14 bases. CDR1 and CDR2 from the germline V gene are LGHDT and YNNKEL (reference sequence). There are 17 residues in the CDR3. V shed 1 base, J shed 0 bases, and the junction held 1 base outside the gene matches. CDR3 nucleotide sequence: TGTGCCAGCAGCCAAGGACTAGCGGGAGGGTACCAAGAGACCCAGTACTTC. As protein: CASSQGLAGGYQETQYF.

V gene TRBV28 combines with J gene TRBJ2-1, with TRBD2 identical over 10 bases. CDR1 and CDR2 from the germline V gene are MDHEN and SYDVKM. The CDR3 length is 18 residues. The V segment lost 2 bases and the J segment 5 bases; nucleotides outside the gene matches: 12. In nucleotides, the CDR3 is TGTGCCAGCAGTTTAGGGAATTGGGGACTAGCGAAGGACAATGAGCAGTTCTTC. This sequence encodes CASSLGNWGLAKDNEQFF. The whole variable domain, remainder taken from reference TRBV28 and TRBJ2-1, is DVKVTQSSRYLVKRTGEKVFLECVQDMDHENMFWYRQDPGLGLRLIYFSYDVKMKEKGDIPEGYSVSREKKERFSLILESASTNQTSMYLCASSLGNWGLAKDNEQFFGPGTRLTVL.

This clone appeared once. The V and J genes are TRBV7-2 and TRBJ2-5; 9 bases fit TRBD2. V gave up 1 base and J gave up 7 bases; unmatched junction bases: 10. CDR1 is SGHTA, CDR2 FQGNSA, per germline. The CDR3 extends over 16 amino acids. CDR3 bases: TGTGCCAGCAGCTTAGGGGGACTAGCTGAAATAGGGACCCAGTACTTC. The encoded protein is CASSLGGLAEIGTQYF.

The CDR3 DNA is TGCAGCGTTTCTAGCGGGAGGGCTACAGATACGCAGTATTTT. Its translation is CSVSSGRATDTQYF. This chain connects TRBV29-1 to TRBJ2-3; 12 bases are a match to TRBD2. CDR1 is SQVTM, CDR2 ANQGSEA, per germline. The CDR3 consists of 14 residues. Trimming removed 5 bases from V and 3 bases from J; junction bases left unmatched: 3.

This clone was counted once. The CDR3 nucleotides read TGCGCCAGCAGCTCGGGACTAGCCTCTGGTGAGCAGTTCTTC. Amino acid sequence: CASSSGLASGEQFF. This chain uses TRBV5-1 with TRBJ2-1; 9 bases align to TRBD2. There are 14 residues in the CDR3. With V trimmed by 3 bases and J by 9 bases, 7 bases remained unmatched. Per the germline V gene, CDR1 is SGHRS and CDR2 is YFSETQ.

The chain recombines TRBV19 with TRBJ2-7; 12 bases fit TRBD2. The CDR3 has 17 amino acids. Unmatched junction bases numbered 6, after V lost 1 base and J lost 2 bases. From germline, CDR1 is LNHDA and CDR2 SQIVND (reference sequence). This CDR3 is CASSIATSGRVPYEQYF. Here the CDR3 DNA reads TGTGCCAGTAGTATAGCGACTAGCGGGAGAGTTCCCTACGAGCAGTACTTC.

The chain links TRBV6-5 to TRBJ1-1; TRBD1 aligns across 7 bases. Germline CDR1 is MNHEY and CDR2 is SVGAGI. V shed 9 bases, J shed 4 bases, and the junction held 11 bases outside the gene matches. This CDR3 has 14 residues. The CDR3 DNA follows: TGTGCCAGTACCCTCGACAGGGTGAGCACTGAAGCTTTCTTT. Translation gives CASTLDRVSTEAFF.

The chain couples TRBV5-4 to TRBJ1-1, with a weak D call TRBD1 (6 bases). This CDR3 has 15 amino acids. V was cut by 5 bases and J by 4 bases, with 18 bases left in between. The germline V gene encodes CDR1 SGHNT and CDR2 YYREEE (reference sequence). CDR3 nucleotides: TGTGCCAGCAGTGCGACTGTAGACAGGTCCACTGAAGCTTTCTTT. Its protein product is CASSATVDRSTEAFF.

J is TRBJ2-7 and V is TRBV6-5, with D maybe TRBD2 (6 bases). CDR3 length: 15 amino acids. Germline CDR1 is MNHEY and CDR2 is SVGAGI. The V end lost 8 bases, the J end lost 0 bases, and 17 bases lay between the germline ends. CDR3 nucleotides: TGTGCCAGCGCCAGGTTCCAGGAGGGCTCCTACGAGCAGTACTTC. Translation: CASARFQEGSYEQYF.

This sequence joins TRBV19 and TRBJ2-1, with D tentatively TRBD1 (5 bases). CDR3 length: 13 residues. Trimming removed 3 bases at V and 9 bases at J, with 12 bases between. Germline V gene sequence: CDR1 LNHDA, CDR2 SQIVND (reference sequence). CDR3 coding DNA: TGTGCCAGTAGTATTAAGGGGTTGGGTGAGCAGTTCTTC. Encoded protein: CASSIKGLGEQFF.

V is TRBV19 and J is TRBJ1-4; D uncertain. The V and J ends lost 7 bases and 0 bases respectively, with 15 bases between them. CDR3 size: 16 residues. Germline CDR1 reads LNHDA; CDR2 reads SQIVND (reference sequence). The CDR3 DNA reads TGTGCCAGTACTAAGGGAACGGGAGCAACTAATGAAAAACTGTTTTTT. Amino acid sequence: CASTKGTGATNEKLFF.

This clone was observed once. The rearrangement links TRBV6-2 or TRBV6-3 to TRBJ1-1; tentatively, D is TRBD1 (6 bases). Between the trimmed V and J ends, which lost 2 bases and 12 bases, there was a span of 16 bases. The CDR3 runs 13 residues. Germline V lookup: CDR1 MNHEY, CDR2 SVGEGT. This chain's CDR3 is CASSYTGTGETFF. Here the CDR3 DNA reads TGTGCCAGCAGTTACACAGGGACGGGTGAGACTTTCTTT.

The chain has TRBV21-1 and TRBJ1-4. TRBV21-1 is a pseudogene segment. This CDR3 comprises 14 residues. The CDR3 spells CASSYSPFKEKLFF. CDR3 sequence (DNA): TGTGCCAGCAGCTATAGTCCTTTCAAGGAAAAACTGTTTTTT.